These 5 T cell receptor beta chains were sequenced from one sample in a study of blood T cells in healthy people across ages. Together with a sample-barcoded 5' primer, a J-beta primer mix was included in a second PCR lasting 7 to 11 cycles. TCRdb re-called the 5' RACE reads through MiXCR, storing one row per CDR3 protein. The repertoire includes over 1,300,000 distinct CDR3 sequences, approximately 63% of them detected once, and roughly 6.3% sits in the top ten. Sequences were obtained from blood. These receptors were taken from a man in his late teens or twenties in good health.

V gene TRBV27 combines with J gene TRBJ2-1; no firm D call. CDR3 size: 14 residues. V shed 3 bases and J shed 9 bases, with 15 bases lying between them. Germline CDR1 MNHEY, CDR2 SMNVEV (reference sequence). For the CDR3, the DNA is TGTGCCAGCAGTTTTGGTTCCCCGCAGAGTGAGCAGTTCTTC. It translates to CASSFGSPQSEQFF.

The chain joins TRBV4-3 to TRBJ2-5; 7 nucleotides line up with TRBD2. The DNA end lines up better with TRBJ2-7; the J call may be wrong. CDR1 is LGHNA and CDR2 is YSLEER in the germline V gene. This CDR3 has 15 amino acids. The CDR3, as DNA: TGCGCCAGCAGCCAAGAGGGGGGGGAGATCTACGAGCAGTACTTC. It specifies CASSQEGGEIYEQYF.

This clonotype was detected only once. This chain links TRBV20-1 with TRBJ2-3; 10 nucleotides align to TRBD2. The CDR3 spans 16 residues. From germline, CDR1 is DFQATT and CDR2 SNEGSKA (reference sequence). Trimming took 3 bases from V and 1 from J; bases not matched to a gene: 7. CDR3 nucleotide sequence: TGCAGTGCTAGGATTAGCGGGGGGTGGGGCACAGATACGCAGTATTTT. It is translated as CSARISGGWGTDTQYF.

The genes are TRBV9 and TRBJ2-3; TRBD2 aligns across 12 bases. Trimming cost V 3 bases and J 3 bases; bases outside gene matches: 5. The V gene's germline CDR1 is SGDLS and CDR2 YYNGEE. The CDR3 is made up of 16 amino acids. The DNA for the CDR3 is TGTGCCAGCAGCGCTCTAGCGGGGGGGAGAACAGATACGCAGTATTTT. Translation: CASSALAGGRTDTQYF.

The J gene is TRBJ2-4, the V gene TRBV14; 7 bases line up with TRBD2. Matching the DNA end better, TRBJ2-7 makes the J call doubtful. Germline V lookup: CDR1 SGHDN, CDR2 FVKESK. The CDR3 is made up of 13 amino acids. CDR3 loop: CASSQRETSEQYF. Here the CDR3 DNA reads TGTGCCAGCAGCCAGCGGGAGACGTCCGAGCAGTACTTC.